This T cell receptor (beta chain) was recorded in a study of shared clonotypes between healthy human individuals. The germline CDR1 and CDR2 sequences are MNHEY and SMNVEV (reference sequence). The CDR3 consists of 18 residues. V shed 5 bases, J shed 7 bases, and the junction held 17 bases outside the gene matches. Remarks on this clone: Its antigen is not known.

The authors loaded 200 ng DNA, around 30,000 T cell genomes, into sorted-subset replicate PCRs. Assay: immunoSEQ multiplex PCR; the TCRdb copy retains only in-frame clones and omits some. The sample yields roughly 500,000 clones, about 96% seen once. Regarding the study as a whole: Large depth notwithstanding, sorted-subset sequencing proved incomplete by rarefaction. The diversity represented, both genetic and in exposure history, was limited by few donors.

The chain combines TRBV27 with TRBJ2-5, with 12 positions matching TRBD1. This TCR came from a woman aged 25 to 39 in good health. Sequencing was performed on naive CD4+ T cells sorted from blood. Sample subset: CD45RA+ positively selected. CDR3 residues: CASSRLAGTGGVTATQYF. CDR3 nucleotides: TGTGCCAGCAGTCGCCTGGCCGGGACAGGGGGCGTTACGGCGACCCAGTACTTC.